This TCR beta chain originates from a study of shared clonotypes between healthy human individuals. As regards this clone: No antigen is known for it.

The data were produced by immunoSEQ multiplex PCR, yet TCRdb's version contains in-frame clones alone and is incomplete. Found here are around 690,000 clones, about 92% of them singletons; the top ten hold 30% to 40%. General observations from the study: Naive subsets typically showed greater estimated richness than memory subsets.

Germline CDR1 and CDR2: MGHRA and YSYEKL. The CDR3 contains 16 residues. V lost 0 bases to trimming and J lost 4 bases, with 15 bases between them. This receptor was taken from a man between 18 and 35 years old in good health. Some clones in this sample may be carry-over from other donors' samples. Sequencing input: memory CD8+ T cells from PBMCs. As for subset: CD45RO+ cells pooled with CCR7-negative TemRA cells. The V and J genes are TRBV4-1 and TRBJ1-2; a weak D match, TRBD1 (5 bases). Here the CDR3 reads CASSQDVLGVGYGYTF. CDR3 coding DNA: TGCGCCAGCAGCCAAGATGTTTTGGGGGTTGGCTATGGCTACACCTTC.